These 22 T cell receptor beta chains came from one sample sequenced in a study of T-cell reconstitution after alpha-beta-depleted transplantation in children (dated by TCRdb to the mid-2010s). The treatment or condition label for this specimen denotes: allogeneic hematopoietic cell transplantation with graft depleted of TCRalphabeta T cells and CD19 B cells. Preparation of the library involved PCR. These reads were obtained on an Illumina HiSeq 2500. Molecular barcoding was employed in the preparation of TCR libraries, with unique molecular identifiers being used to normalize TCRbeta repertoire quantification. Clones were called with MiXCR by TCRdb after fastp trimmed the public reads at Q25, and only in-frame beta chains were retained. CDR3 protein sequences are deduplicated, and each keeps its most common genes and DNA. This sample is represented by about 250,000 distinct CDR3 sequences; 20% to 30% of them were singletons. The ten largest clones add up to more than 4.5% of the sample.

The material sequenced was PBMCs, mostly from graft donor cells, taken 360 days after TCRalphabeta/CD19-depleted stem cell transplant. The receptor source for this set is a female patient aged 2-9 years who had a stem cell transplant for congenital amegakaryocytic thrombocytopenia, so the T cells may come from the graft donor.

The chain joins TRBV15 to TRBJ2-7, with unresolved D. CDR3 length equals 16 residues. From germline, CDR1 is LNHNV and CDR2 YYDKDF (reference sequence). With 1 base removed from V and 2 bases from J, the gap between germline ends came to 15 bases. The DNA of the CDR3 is TGTGCCACCAGCAGAGCGGTATATGGCTCAACCTACGAGCAGTACTTC. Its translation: CATSRAVYGSTYEQYF.

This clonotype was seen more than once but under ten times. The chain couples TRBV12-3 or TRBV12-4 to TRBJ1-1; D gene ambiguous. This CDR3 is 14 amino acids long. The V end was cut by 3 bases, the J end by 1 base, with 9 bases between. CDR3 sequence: CASSFRPGNTEAFF. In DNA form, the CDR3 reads TGTGCCAGCAGTTTTCGTCCGGGGAACACTGAAGCTTTCTTT.

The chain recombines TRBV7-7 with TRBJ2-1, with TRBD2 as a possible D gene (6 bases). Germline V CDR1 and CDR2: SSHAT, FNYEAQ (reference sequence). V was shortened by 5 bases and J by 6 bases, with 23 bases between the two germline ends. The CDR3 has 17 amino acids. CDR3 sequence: CASSPPRAGPGGNEQFF. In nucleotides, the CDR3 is TGTGCCAGCAGCCCCCCTCGGGCCGGTCCCGGGGGCAATGAGCAGTTCTTC.

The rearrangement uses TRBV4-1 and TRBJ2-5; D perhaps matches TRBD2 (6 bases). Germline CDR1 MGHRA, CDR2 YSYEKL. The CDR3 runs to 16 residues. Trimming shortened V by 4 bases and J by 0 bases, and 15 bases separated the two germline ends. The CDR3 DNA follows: TGCGCCAGCAGCCCAAGTCGGGCGGGGTACCAAGAGACCCAGTACTTC. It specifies CASSPSRAGYQETQYF.

CDR3 in DNA: TGTGCCAGCAGCCAGGGACAGCATAGCTACACCTTC. Its translation is CASSQGQHSYTF. This chain links TRBV3-1 with TRBJ1-2; 7 nucleotides match TRBD1. The CDR3 contains 12 residues. The junction had 4 bases not matched to a gene; V was cut back by 3 bases and J by 9 bases. The germline gives CDR1 LGHDT, CDR2 YNNKEL (reference sequence).

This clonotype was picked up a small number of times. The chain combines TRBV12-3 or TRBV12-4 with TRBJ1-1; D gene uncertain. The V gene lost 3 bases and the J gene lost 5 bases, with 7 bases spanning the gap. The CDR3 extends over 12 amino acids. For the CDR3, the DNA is TGTGCCAGCAGTTTCGGGGTTACTGAAGCTTTCTTT. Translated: CASSFGVTEAFF.

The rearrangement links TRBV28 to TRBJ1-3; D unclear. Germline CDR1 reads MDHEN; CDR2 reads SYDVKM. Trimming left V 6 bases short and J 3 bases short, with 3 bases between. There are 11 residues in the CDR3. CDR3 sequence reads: CASRYGNTIYF. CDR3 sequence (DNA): TGTGCCAGCAGATATGGAAACACCATATATTTT. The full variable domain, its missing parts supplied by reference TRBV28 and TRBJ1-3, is DVKVTQSSRYLVKRTGEKVFLECVQDMDHENMFWYRQDPGLGLRLIYFSYDVKMKEKGDIPEGYSVSREKKERFSLILESASTNQTSMYLCASRYGNTIYFGEGSWLTVV.

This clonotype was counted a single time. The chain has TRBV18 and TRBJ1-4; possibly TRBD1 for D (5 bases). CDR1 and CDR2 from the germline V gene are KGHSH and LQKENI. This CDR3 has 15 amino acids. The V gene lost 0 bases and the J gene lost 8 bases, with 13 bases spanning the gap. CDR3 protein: CASSPPGAQKEKLFF. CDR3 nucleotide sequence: TGTGCCAGCTCACCACCTGGGGCGCAGAAAGAAAAACTGTTTTTT.

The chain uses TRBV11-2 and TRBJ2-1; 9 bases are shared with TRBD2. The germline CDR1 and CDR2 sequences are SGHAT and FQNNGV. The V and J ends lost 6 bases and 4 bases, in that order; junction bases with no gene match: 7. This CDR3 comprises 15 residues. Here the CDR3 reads CASRASGANYNEQFF. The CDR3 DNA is TGTGCCAGCAGGGCTAGCGGGGCGAATTACAATGAGCAGTTCTTC. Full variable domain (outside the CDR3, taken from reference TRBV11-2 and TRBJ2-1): EAGVAQSPRYKIIEKRQSVAFWCNPISGHATLYWYQQILGQGPKLLIQFQNNGVVDDSQLPKDRFSAERLKGVDSTLKIQPAKLEDSAVYLCASRASGANYNEQFFGPGTRLTVL.

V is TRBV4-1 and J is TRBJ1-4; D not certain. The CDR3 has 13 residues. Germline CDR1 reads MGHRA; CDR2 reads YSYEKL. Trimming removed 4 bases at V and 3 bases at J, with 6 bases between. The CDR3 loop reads CASSPYANEKLFF. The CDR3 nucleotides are TGCGCCAGCAGCCCGTACGCTAATGAAAAACTGTTTTTT.

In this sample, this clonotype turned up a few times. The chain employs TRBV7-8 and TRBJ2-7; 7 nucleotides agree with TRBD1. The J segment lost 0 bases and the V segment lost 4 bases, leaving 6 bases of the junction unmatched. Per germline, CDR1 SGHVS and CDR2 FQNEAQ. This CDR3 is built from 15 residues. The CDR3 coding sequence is TGTGCCAGCAGCTCTCTCCGGGACAGCTCCTACGAGCAGTACTTC. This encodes CASSSLRDSSYEQYF.

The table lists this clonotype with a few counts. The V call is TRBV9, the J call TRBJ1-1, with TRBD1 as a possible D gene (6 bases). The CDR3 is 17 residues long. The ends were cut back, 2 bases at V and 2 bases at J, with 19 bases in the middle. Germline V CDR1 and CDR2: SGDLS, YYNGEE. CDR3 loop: CASSVIDQGWGNTEAFF. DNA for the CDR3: TGTGCCAGCAGCGTCATCGATCAGGGGTGGGGCAACACTGAAGCTTTCTTT.

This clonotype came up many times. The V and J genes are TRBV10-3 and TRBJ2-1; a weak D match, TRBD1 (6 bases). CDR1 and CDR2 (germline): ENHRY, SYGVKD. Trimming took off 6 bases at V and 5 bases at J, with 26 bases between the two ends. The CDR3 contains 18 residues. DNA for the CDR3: TGTGCCATCAGGGCGCGACCCACTCAGGGGCAGGTCCACAATGAGCAGTTCTTC. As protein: CAIRARPTQGQVHNEQFF.

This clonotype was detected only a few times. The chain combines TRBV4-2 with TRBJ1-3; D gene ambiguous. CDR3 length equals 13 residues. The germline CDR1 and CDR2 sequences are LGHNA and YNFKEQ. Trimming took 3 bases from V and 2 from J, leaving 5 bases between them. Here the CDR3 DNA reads TGTGCCAGCAGCCAGGATACTGGAAACACCATATATTTT. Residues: CASSQDTGNTIYF.

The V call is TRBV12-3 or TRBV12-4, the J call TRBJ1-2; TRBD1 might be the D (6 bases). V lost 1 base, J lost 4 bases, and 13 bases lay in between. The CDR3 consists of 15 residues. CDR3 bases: TGTGCCAGCAGTTTAGGTCTGGGGGCGGGCTATGGCTACACCTTC. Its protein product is CASSLGLGAGYGYTF.

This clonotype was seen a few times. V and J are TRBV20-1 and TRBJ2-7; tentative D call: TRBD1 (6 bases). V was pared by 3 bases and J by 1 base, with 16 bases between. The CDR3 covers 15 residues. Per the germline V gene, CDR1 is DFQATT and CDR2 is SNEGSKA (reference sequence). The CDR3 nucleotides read TGCAGTGCTAGTCGGGCAGGGGATCTGTCCTACGAGCAGTACTTC. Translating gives CSASRAGDLSYEQYF.

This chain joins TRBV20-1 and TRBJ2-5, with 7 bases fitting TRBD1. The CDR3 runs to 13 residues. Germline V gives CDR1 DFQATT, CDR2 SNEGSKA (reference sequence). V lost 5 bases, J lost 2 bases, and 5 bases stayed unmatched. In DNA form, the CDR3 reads TGCAGTGCTTCGGGACAGTTTCAAGAGACCCAGTACTTC. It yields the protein CSASGQFQETQYF.

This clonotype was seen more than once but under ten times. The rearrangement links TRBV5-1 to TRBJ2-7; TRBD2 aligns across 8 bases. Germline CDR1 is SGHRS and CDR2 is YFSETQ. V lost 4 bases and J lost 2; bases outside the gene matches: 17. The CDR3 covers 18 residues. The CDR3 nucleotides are TGCGCCAGCAGCCCGACACAAATTAGCGGGAAGGTCCCCTACGAGCAGTACTTC. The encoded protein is CASSPTQISGKVPYEQYF. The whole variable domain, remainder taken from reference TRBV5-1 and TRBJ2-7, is KAGVTQTPRYLIKTRGQQVTLSCSPISGHRSVSWYQQTPGQGLQFLFEYFSETQRNKGNFPGRFSGRQFSNSRSEMNVSTLELGDSALYLCASSPTQISGKVPYEQYFGPGTRLTVT.

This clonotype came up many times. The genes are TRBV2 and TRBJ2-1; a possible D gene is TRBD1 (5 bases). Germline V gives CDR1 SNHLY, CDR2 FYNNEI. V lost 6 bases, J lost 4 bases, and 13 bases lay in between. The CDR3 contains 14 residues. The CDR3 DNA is TGTGCCAGCAGCGCCAGACAGAAATACAATGAGCAGTTCTTC. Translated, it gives CASSARQKYNEQFF.

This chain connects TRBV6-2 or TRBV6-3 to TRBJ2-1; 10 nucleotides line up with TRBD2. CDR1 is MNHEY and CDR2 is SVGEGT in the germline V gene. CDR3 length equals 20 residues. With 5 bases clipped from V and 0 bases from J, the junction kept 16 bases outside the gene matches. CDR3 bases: TGTGCCAGCAGTACCCAACTAGCGGGGTTCTACCCTAGCTCCTACAATGAGCAGTTCTTC. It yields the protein CASSTQLAGFYPSSYNEQFF.

The chain's CDR3 is CSASGLARSNEQFF. The DNA for the CDR3 is TGCAGTGCCTCGGGACTAGCGCGTAGCAATGAGCAGTTCTTC. The chain combines TRBV20-1 with TRBJ2-1; 10 positions agree with TRBD2. The CDR3 covers 14 residues. V was pared by 6 bases and J by 6 bases, with 8 bases of the junction left unmatched. CDR1 is DFQATT and CDR2 is SNEGSKA in the germline V gene (reference sequence).

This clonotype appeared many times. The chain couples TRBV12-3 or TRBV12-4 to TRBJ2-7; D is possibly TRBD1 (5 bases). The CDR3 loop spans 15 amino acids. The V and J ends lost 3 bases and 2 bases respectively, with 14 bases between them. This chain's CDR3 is CASSLMGLKPYEQYF. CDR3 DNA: TGTGCCAGCAGTTTGATGGGGCTAAAGCCCTACGAGCAGTACTTC.